Given below is one T cell receptor beta chain in context. The target antigen is unknown. At the DNA level, this CDR3 is encoded by other sequences in the same sample as well. The data are from a study of shared clonotypes between healthy human individuals. Looking at the study overall: There were three CD4 naive, three CD4 memory, two CD8 naive and one CD8 memory plates per donor. Findings and caveats of the study: In general, naive subsets displayed greater estimated richness than memory subsets did. It was only blood that was sampled, and tissue repertoires likely differ.

Sequencing was performed with immunoSEQ multiplex PCR; in TCRdb, only in-frame clones are kept and a portion is missing. Found here are around 2.1 million clones, 90% to 97% of them singletons; the top ten hold around 0.13%. The CDR3 is 13 residues long. The V gene end was trimmed by 4 bases and the J gene end by 4 bases; junction bases not matched to a gene: 2. CDR1 SNHLY and CDR2 FYNNEI come from the germline V gene. Everyone who donated was a Caucasian adult who lived in Nashville, Tennessee. The receptor was isolated from a man younger than 35 in good health. The gene calls are TRBV2 and TRBJ2-5; TRBD1 aligns across 8 bases. Sequencing input: naive CD4+ T cells sorted from blood. Subset of the sample: CD45RA+ positively selected. CDR3 nucleotide sequence: TGTGCCAGCAGTGGGGGGACAGGAGAGACCCAGTACTTC. It codes for CASSGGTGETQYF.